Each of the 26 T cell receptor beta chains below was sequenced from the same sample in a study of T cell changes during pregnancy in multiple sclerosis. This table comes from immunoSEQ multiplex PCR, and its TCRdb copy is limited to in-frame clones, with some not included. Of about 72,000 clones listed, 80% to 95% are singletons. Sequenced material: peripheral blood, taken in the first trimester of pregnancy. All receptors come from a female donor in good health, enrolled as a control in a pregnancy study.

The chain combines TRBV2 with TRBJ1-2; D possibly corresponds to TRBD1 (6 bases). Trimming cost V 5 bases and J 12 bases, with 13 bases left between them. This CDR3 is 11 amino acids long. Germline lookup yields CDR1 SNHLY and CDR2 FYNNEI. The CDR3 sequence is CASSSAGGHTF. Here the CDR3 DNA reads TGTGCCAGCAGTAGTGCGGGGGGGCACACCTTC.

In nucleotides, the CDR3 is TGTGCCAGCAGCATCGGTGGGGGAGGGGGGGCAGATACGCAGTATTTT. Protein sequence: CASSIGGGGGADTQYF. The chain recombines TRBV9 with TRBJ2-3; a weak D match, TRBD2 (7 bases). CDR1 SGDLS and CDR2 YYNGEE come from the germline V gene. V was trimmed by 4 bases and J by 4 bases, leaving 19 bases between them. The length of the CDR3 is 16 residues.

CDR3 bases: TGTGCCAGCAGCCCCTCTAGCGGCACGGGGTCCAATGAGCAGTTCTTC. Translating it yields CASSPSSGTGSNEQFF. The chain joins TRBV4-2 to TRBJ2-1; 7 bases line up with TRBD2. The CDR3 covers 16 residues. The V and J ends lost 4 bases and 6 bases, in that order; junction bases with no gene match: 12. Germline CDR1 reads LGHNA; CDR2 reads YNFKEQ.

The chain has TRBV2 and TRBJ2-2; D call uncertain. Germline V lookup: CDR1 SNHLY, CDR2 FYNNEI. Trimming took off 5 bases at V and 7 bases at J, with 14 bases between the two ends. There are 14 residues in the CDR3. The CDR3: CASSLSYHGGELFF. CDR3 in DNA: TGTGCCAGCAGTCTGTCCTATCACGGCGGGGAGCTGTTTTTT.

This rearrangement joins TRBV2 to TRBJ1-5; possible D gene TRBD1, 6 bases. The CDR3 has 14 residues. Germline CDR1 reads SNHLY; CDR2 reads FYNNEI. Trimming took off 3 bases at V and 3 bases at J, with 9 bases between the two ends. The CDR3 spells CASSEVGANQPQHF. The CDR3 nucleotides are TGTGCCAGCAGTGAGGTGGGGGCCAATCAGCCCCAGCATTTT. The variable domain in full, completed from reference TRBV2 and TRBJ1-5, reads EPEVTQTPSHQVTQMGQEVILRCVPISNHLYFYWYRQILGQKVEFLVSFYNNEISEKSEIFDDQFSVERPDGSNFTLKIRSTKLEDSAMYFCASSEVGANQPQHFGDGTRLSIL.

The V and J genes are TRBV27 and TRBJ1-5; D not resolved. The V end was cut by 6 bases, the J end by 5 bases, with 14 bases between. This CDR3 is 14 amino acids long. Looked up from germline, CDR1 is MNHEY and CDR2 is SMNVEV (reference sequence). CDR3 sequence reads: CASSSRMGDQPQHF. The DNA of the CDR3 is TGTGCCAGCAGCTCAAGAATGGGAGATCAGCCCCAGCATTTT.

The chain has TRBV29-1 and TRBJ2-5; TRBD2 might be the D (6 bases). V shed 7 bases and J shed 1 base, with 10 bases lying between them. The germline CDR1 and CDR2 sequences are SQVTM and ANQGSEA. The CDR3 has 12 residues. The CDR3 DNA sequence: TGCAGCGCCGGGACTTCCCAAGAGACCCAGTACTTC. Translated: CSAGTSQETQYF.

The rearrangement uses TRBV9 and TRBJ1-1, with 7 bases identical to TRBD1. The V and J ends lost 5 bases and 2 bases, in that order; junction bases with no gene match: 3. CDR1 SGDLS and CDR2 YYNGEE come from the germline V gene. CDR3 length equals 13 residues. Here the CDR3 DNA reads TGTGCCAGCAGTGCAGGGGGAAACACTGAAGCTTTCTTT. It is translated as CASSAGGNTEAFF.

The chain is built from TRBV5-1 and TRBJ2-3, with 8 positions matching TRBD1. Germline CDR1 SGHRS, CDR2 YFSETQ. This CDR3 region has 14 residues. V gave up 2 bases and J gave up 11 bases; unmatched junction bases: 10. The CDR3 region is CASSFLPGQGGQYF. Here the CDR3 DNA reads TGCGCCAGCAGCTTCCTCCCTGGACAGGGCGGGCAGTATTTT.

This chain's CDR3 is CASSQVPGQGGYGYTF. In DNA, the CDR3 is TGTGCCAGCAGCCAAGTCCCTGGACAGGGCGGCTATGGCTACACCTTC. V and J are TRBV14 and TRBJ1-2, with 8 bases matching TRBD1. CDR3 length: 16 amino acids. CDR1 SGHDN and CDR2 FVKESK come from the germline V gene. V lost 1 base and J lost 4; bases outside the gene matches: 8.

The J gene is TRBJ1-4, the V gene TRBV6-1; the D is unclear. Germline assignment: CDR1 MNHNS and CDR2 SASEGT. V was clipped by 6 bases and J by 4 bases, with 12 bases between them. This CDR3 is built from 14 residues. The CDR3 reads CASRRRGINEKLFF. The CDR3 DNA follows: TGTGCCAGCAGGCGGAGAGGGATTAATGAAAAACTGTTTTTT.

The V call is TRBV2, the J call TRBJ2-7; 7 bases are shared with TRBD2. The V and J ends lost 7 bases and 6 bases, in that order; junction bases with no gene match: 9. Germline V gene data show CDR1 as SNHLY and CDR2 as FYNNEI. The CDR3 sequence is 13 residues long. The CDR3 loop is CASTEVGGSEQYF. The CDR3 coding sequence is TGTGCCAGCACCGAGGTGGGGGGGAGCGAGCAGTACTTC.

This chain joins TRBV18 and TRBJ1-3; the D gene is possibly TRBD1 (6 bases). The CDR3 runs to 15 residues. V was trimmed by 5 bases and J by 7 bases, leaving 18 bases between them. Germline V CDR1 and CDR2: KGHSH, LQKENI. CDR3 residues: CASSYASPGANTIYF. The CDR3 DNA is TGTGCCAGCTCATATGCATCGCCAGGGGCGAACACCATATATTTT.

The V gene is TRBV7-2, the J gene TRBJ2-1; 10 bases agree with TRBD2. V shed 3 bases and J 0 bases; nucleotides not matched to a gene: 8. Germline loops: CDR1 SGHTA, CDR2 FQGNSA. The CDR3 has 18 residues. CDR3 sequence (DNA): TGTGCCAGCAGCTTCTACCTAGCGGGAGAGAGCTCCTACAATGAGCAGTTCTTC. Translation: CASSFYLAGESSYNEQFF.

CDR3 nucleotides: TGTGCCAGCAGCGTAGCGGAGAGCTCCTACAATGAGCAGTTCTTC. Translation: CASSVAESSYNEQFF. V usage is TRBV9 and J usage is TRBJ2-1; D not resolved. The CDR3 spans 15 residues. The V gene's germline CDR1 is SGDLS and CDR2 YYNGEE. Trimming left V 0 bases short and J 0 bases short, with 7 bases between.

The V gene is TRBV28, the J gene TRBJ2-1, with 9 nucleotides matching TRBD1. CDR3 size: 14 residues. From germline, CDR1 is MDHEN and CDR2 SYDVKM. After removal of 6 bases from V and 2 bases from J, the junction contained 2 bases not matched to a gene. The CDR3, as DNA: TGTGCCAGCAGGACAGGGGGAACCTACAATGAGCAGTTCTTC. Protein: CASRTGGTYNEQFF.

The chain links TRBV2 to TRBJ2-2; tentatively, D is TRBD2 (6 bases). The CDR3 is 15 residues long. The germline V gene encodes CDR1 SNHLY and CDR2 FYNNEI. V was clipped by 10 bases and J by 6 bases, with 21 bases between them. The CDR3 sequence is CAKQIAMGGSGELFF. In nucleotides, the CDR3 is TGTGCCAAGCAAATCGCCATGGGAGGATCCGGGGAGCTGTTTTTT.

The chain employs TRBV19 and TRBJ2-7, with D possibly TRBD1 on 6 matching bases. V lost 5 bases and J 3 bases, leaving 14 bases between the germline ends. The CDR3 spans 14 residues. Germline CDR1 reads LNHDA; CDR2 reads SQIVND (reference sequence). The CDR3 here is CASSPTSDSYEQYF. The CDR3 DNA is TGTGCCAGTAGTCCTACCTCGGACAGCTACGAGCAGTACTTC.

J is TRBJ2-7 and V is TRBV5-1; 11 bases map to TRBD1. Germline CDR1 is SGHRS and CDR2 is YFSETQ. The CDR3 sequence is 13 residues long. The ends lost 3 bases at V and 6 bases at J; junction bases unmatched: 2. The DNA for the CDR3 is TGCGCCAGCAGCTCCGGGACAGGGGGCGAGCAGTACTTC. Protein: CASSSGTGGEQYF.

The chain uses TRBV5-6 and TRBJ2-2; 7 nucleotides match TRBD2. Looked up from germline, CDR1 is SGHDT and CDR2 is YYEEEE. V was pared by 1 base and J by 5 bases, with 8 bases of the junction left unmatched. CDR3 size: 16 residues. As DNA, the CDR3 is TGTGCCAGCAGCTTGTGGGAGGCCGGGGGGACCGGGGAGCTGTTTTTT. Translated: CASSLWEAGGTGELFF.

This chain joins TRBV25-1 and TRBJ2-7; 7 bases match TRBD2. The germline V gene encodes CDR1 MGHDK and CDR2 SYGVNS. CDR3 size: 12 residues. Germline trimming cut 5 bases from V and 3 bases from J; bases unmatched to any gene: 1. The CDR3 DNA is TGTGCCAGCAGTAAGCGGGGCTACGAGCAGTACTTC. Translated: CASSKRGYEQYF.

V is TRBV21-1 and J is TRBJ2-7; the listed D gene, TRBD2, was not tested against the DNA. TRBV21-1 is a pseudogene locus. CDR3 length equals 15 residues. CDR3 sequence (DNA): TGTGCCAGCAGCAAGGTAAGCGGGGAAACCTACGAGCAGTACTTC. It translates to CASSKVSGETYEQYF.

This clone was counted a single time. This chain uses TRBV7-8 with TRBJ2-7, with 7 nucleotides matching TRBD1. V lost 5 bases, J lost 0 bases, and 4 bases stayed unmatched. Germline values: CDR1 SGHVS, CDR2 FQNEAQ. The CDR3 consists of 14 residues. CDR3 bases: TGTGCCAGCAGCCAACAGGGGAGCTCCTACGAGCAGTACTTC. This gives the protein CASSQQGSSYEQYF.

V is TRBV5-1 and J is TRBJ2-3, with D possibly being TRBD2 (6 bases). The ends were cut back, 0 bases at V and 3 bases at J, with 11 bases in the middle. The CDR3 sequence is 15 residues long. CDR1 is SGHRS and CDR2 is YFSETQ in the germline V gene. The CDR3 nucleotides are TGCGCCAGCAGCTTGGGGGGACTTGGTACAGATACGCAGTATTTT. Amino acid sequence: CASSLGGLGTDTQYF.

This chain links TRBV21-1 with TRBJ1-5; the table names TRBD1, a call not compared with the DNA. TRBV21-1 is a pseudogene. The CDR3 has 11 residues. The DNA for the CDR3 is TGTGCCAGCAGTAGGGGGCAGCCCCAGCATTTT. Its translation: CASSRGQPQHF.

Note on this clone: This same CDR3 is encoded by further DNA sequences in the sample. This chain joins TRBV5-1 and TRBJ2-3, with D unclear. This CDR3 has 13 amino acids. The germline V and J ends were trimmed by 3 bases and 3 bases, with 8 bases remaining between them. Germline V gene data show CDR1 as SGHRS and CDR2 as YFSETQ. The CDR3 protein is CASSSSPTDTQYF. The CDR3 coding sequence is TGCGCCAGCAGCTCTTCTCCTACAGATACGCAGTATTTT.